These 24 T cell receptor beta chains were sequenced from one sample in a study of blood T cells in healthy people across ages. Through a sample-barcoded 5' primer and a J-beta primer mix, a second PCR was run for 7 to 11 cycles. TCRdb re-called the 5' RACE reads through MiXCR, storing one row per CDR3 protein. This table holds 700,000 to 850,000 distinct CDR3 sequences, approximately 55% found once. Sequencing was done on a sample of blood. The receptor source for this set is an elderly man in good health.

This clonotype was seen a few times. The CDR3 is CSARSGGQGNYEQYF. For the CDR3, the DNA is TGCAGTGCTAGAAGTGGAGGACAGGGGAACTACGAGCAGTACTTC. The gene calls are TRBV20-1 and TRBJ2-7; 9 positions agree with TRBD1. The CDR3 spans 15 residues. J gave up 3 bases and V 2 bases, and 8 bases lay outside the gene matches. From germline, CDR1 is DFQATT and CDR2 SNEGSKA (reference sequence).

The chain recombines TRBV3-1 with TRBJ2-3; the match to TRBD2 covers 7 bases. The V gene's germline CDR1 is LGHDT and CDR2 YNNKEL (reference sequence). This CDR3 region has 16 residues. V was pared by 4 bases and J by 14 bases, with 21 bases of the junction left unmatched. CDR3 in DNA: TGTGCCAGCAGCCCCCTGAGGGAGGGCATGAAAAGATACGCGTATTTT. Its protein is CASSPLREGMKRYAYF.

V gene TRBV21-1 combines with J gene TRBJ2-3; the DNA was not used to check the table's D call, TRBD1. TRBV21-1 is reported as a pseudogene. The CDR3 is 15 residues long. CDR3 sequence (DNA): TGTGCCAGCAGCTCACCGGCCCCACGGGCAGATACGCAGTATTTT. Amino acid sequence: CASSSPAPRADTQYF.

The V call is TRBV6-2 or TRBV6-3, the J call TRBJ2-3; 9 bases are shared with TRBD2. V shed 5 bases, J shed 14 bases, and the junction held 20 bases outside the gene matches. The CDR3 is 16 amino acids. The germline CDR1 and CDR2 sequences are MNHEY and SVGEGT. The CDR3 nucleotides are TGTGCCAGCAGTCTCCCCGGAGTAGCGGGAGATAGATACGCGTATTTT. Residues: CASSLPGVAGDRYAYF.

This sequence joins TRBV6-1 and TRBJ2-1; perhaps TRBD2 as D (6 bases). The closer fit of TRBJ2-7 to the DNA end suggests the J call may be wrong. CDR1 and CDR2 from the germline V gene are MNHNS and SASEGT. CDR3 length: 13 amino acids. In DNA form, the CDR3 reads TGTGCCAGCAGTGACCAGGCCGGGGGCGAGCAGTACTTC. Protein: CASSDQAGGEQYF.

Concerning this clonotype itself: At one end, the junction sequence differs from germline, possibly due to a read error. The chain recombines TRBV27 with TRBJ2-1; unclear D gene. CDR1 MNHEY and CDR2 SMNVEV come from the germline V gene (reference sequence). CDR3 length: 16 amino acids. CDR3 loop: CASSLLGYLPNNVQFF. The CDR3 nucleotides are TGTGCCAGCAGTTTATTGGGGTACCTTCCCAACAATGTGCAGTTCTTC.

This clonotype was found a few times. The chain recombines TRBV5-1 with TRBJ2-7, with a weak D call TRBD1 (5 bases). The CDR3 spans 15 residues. Trimming pared 4 bases from V and 4 bases from J, leaving 18 bases between. Germline assignment: CDR1 SGHRS and CDR2 YFSETQ. The CDR3 DNA follows: TGCGCCAGCAGCCCGCCTTCGGCAGGGCAGTACGAGCAGTACTTC. As protein: CASSPPSAGQYEQYF. Using reference TRBV5-1 and TRBJ2-7 for the parts outside the CDR3, the full variable domain is KAGVTQTPRYLIKTRGQQVTLSCSPISGHRSVSWYQQTPGQGLQFLFEYFSETQRNKGNFPGRFSGRQFSNSRSEMNVSTLELGDSALYLCASSPPSAGQYEQYFGPGTRLTVT.

This clonotype occurred a few times. The rearrangement uses TRBV29-1 and TRBJ2-3; 7 positions match TRBD2. The trim removed 7 bases at V and 6 bases at J, leaving 7 bases unmatched. Germline values: CDR1 SQVTM, CDR2 ANQGSEA. This CDR3 spans 12 amino acids. CDR3 sequence: CSALAAPDTQYF. CDR3 nucleotides: TGCAGCGCCCTAGCGGCCCCGGATACGCAGTATTTT.

The table lists this clonotype with a few counts. The chain employs TRBV29-1 and TRBJ1-2; 9 bases map to TRBD1. The CDR3 runs to 13 residues. V dropped 6 bases and J dropped 4; count of bases not matched to a gene: 6. CDR1 and CDR2 (germline): SQVTM, ANQGSEA. CDR3 nucleotide sequence: TGCAGCGTCGAGGGGACAGGGCGCTATGGCTACACCTTC. As protein: CSVEGTGRYGYTF.

This clonotype came up once. The chain employs TRBV25-1 and TRBJ2-1; no definite D call. The germline gives CDR1 MGHDK, CDR2 SYGVNS. Trimming removed 6 bases at V and 4 bases at J, with 13 bases between. The CDR3 length is 14 residues. The CDR3 reads CASRRPGVYNEQFF. The CDR3, as DNA: TGTGCCAGCAGAAGACCTGGGGTTTACAATGAGCAGTTCTTC.

Many counts were recorded for this clonotype. V gene TRBV20-1 combines with J gene TRBJ1-6; 9 bases match TRBD1. The junction had 13 bases not matched to a gene; V was cut back by 6 bases and J by 10 bases. The CDR3 is 15 amino acids. CDR1 DFQATT and CDR2 SNEGSKA come from the germline V gene (reference sequence). CDR3: CSAARSGQGKSPLHF. In DNA, the CDR3 is TGCAGTGCCGCTAGGTCGGGACAGGGAAAATCACCCCTCCACTTT.

The chain is built from TRBV2 and TRBJ2-5; the match to TRBD1 covers 9 bases. The V segment lost 1 base and the J segment 11 bases; nucleotides outside the gene matches: 11. The CDR3 loop spans 15 amino acids. CDR1 and CDR2 from the germline V gene are SNHLY and FYNNEI. The CDR3 here is CASSEEDRGYPGQYF. The DNA of the CDR3 is TGTGCCAGCAGTGAAGAGGACAGGGGTTATCCGGGGCAGTACTTC.

The gene calls are TRBV20-1 and TRBJ1-5, with a possible D match to TRBD1 (6 bases). Trimming took off 0 bases at V and 2 bases at J, with 14 bases between the two ends. Germline V gives CDR1 DFQATT, CDR2 SNEGSKA (reference sequence). The length of the CDR3 is 16 residues. CDR3 amino acids: CSAREDSKPGNQPQHF. CDR3 coding DNA: TGCAGTGCTAGAGAGGACAGCAAGCCGGGCAATCAGCCCCAGCATTTT.

The chain combines TRBV4-1 with TRBJ2-3, with TRBD2 identical over 7 bases. Germline V lookup: CDR1 MGHRA, CDR2 YSYEKL. Unmatched junction bases numbered 19, after V lost 2 bases and J lost 14 bases. CDR3 length equals 16 residues. CDR3 DNA: TGCGCCAGCAGCCAATTAGTGGGAGGGCAGCACAGATACGCGTATTTT. As protein: CASSQLVGGQHRYAYF.

The rearrangement joins TRBV9 to TRBJ2-7; TRBD1 might be the D (6 bases). This CDR3 has 15 residues. Germline V gene sequence: CDR1 SGDLS, CDR2 YYNGEE. V lost 4 bases to trimming and J lost 1 base, with 15 bases between them. CDR3 DNA: TGTGCCAGCAGCATAGGGACACTTCTGTCCTACGAGCAGTACTTC. This codes for CASSIGTLLSYEQYF.

V and J are TRBV7-8 and TRBJ1-1, with D perhaps matching TRBD1 (6 bases). The CDR3 sequence is 15 residues long. Germline CDR1 SGHVS, CDR2 FQNEAQ. V shed 5 bases and J shed 0 bases, with 13 bases lying between them. The CDR3 here is CASSVTGNMNTEAFF. The CDR3 DNA follows: TGTGCCAGCAGCGTTACAGGGAATATGAACACTGAAGCTTTCTTT.

This clonotype was seen many times. The chain joins TRBV9 to TRBJ2-1; D is perhaps TRBD2 (6 bases). The ends were cut back, 3 bases at V and 6 bases at J, with 16 bases in the middle. CDR1 and CDR2 (germline): SGDLS, YYNGEE. CDR3 length equals 15 residues. The CDR3 DNA follows: TGTGCCAGCAGCGATTGGCGGGGAGCTCCCAATGAGCAGTTCTTC. The encoded protein is CASSDWRGAPNEQFF.

Comment on this clonotype: Germline and junction disagree at one end, which may indicate a read error. The rearrangement links TRBV12-3 or TRBV12-4 to TRBJ1-6; 9 nucleotides match TRBD1. The CDR3 is 14 residues long. CDR3 sequence: CASRTTGGDSSLHF. CDR3 in DNA: TGTGCCAGCAGGACGACAGGGGGAGATTCATCCCTCCACTTT.

The rearrangement links TRBV7-2 to TRBJ2-1, with D possibly called TRBD1 or TRBD2 (8 bases each). Between the trimmed V and J ends, which lost 5 bases and 8 bases, there was a span of 19 bases. CDR1 and CDR2 from the germline V gene are SGHTA and FQGNSA. There are 15 residues in the CDR3. The CDR3 region is CASSPGGGRSYEQFF. The DNA of the CDR3 is TGTGCCAGCAGCCCAGGGGGCGGGAGGTCCTATGAGCAGTTCTTC.

As for this clonotype: This may be a read error: a much more frequent sequence differs by one nucleotide. The rearrangement links TRBV29-1 to TRBJ2-5; TRBD2 agrees at 7 bases. V trimming: 6 bases; J trimming: 4 bases; junction bases outside the gene matches: 8. CDR3 length: 13 amino acids. Per the germline V gene, CDR1 is SQVTM and CDR2 is ANQGSEA. The CDR3 region is CSVGKRDRETQYF. The DNA for the CDR3 is TGCAGCGTCGGGAAGCGGGATCGAGAGACCCAGTACTTC. Looking up the rest from reference TRBV29-1 and TRBJ2-5 gives the full variable domain: SAVISQKPSRDICQRGTSLTIQCQVDSQVTMMFWYRQQPGQSLTLIATANQGSEATYESGFVIDKFPISRPNLTFSTLTVSNMSPEDSSIYLCSVGKRDRETQYFGPGTRLLVL.

This sequence joins TRBV3-1 and TRBJ2-1; 9 bases align to TRBD2. J was trimmed by 7 bases and V by 2 bases; bases with no gene match: 6. The CDR3 extends over 15 amino acids. CDR1 and CDR2 (germline): LGHDT, YNNKEL (reference sequence). CDR3 nucleotides: TGTGCCAGCAGCCAAATTAGCGGGAGTGGTAATGAGCAGTTCTTC. Amino acid sequence: CASSQISGSGNEQFF.

This clonotype was seen a few times. The CDR3, as DNA: TGTGCCAGCAGCTTAGCCGGAACGGGGGTTGTCTTCTCACGCACCTCCTACGAGCAGTACTTC. Translating it yields CASSLAGTGVVFSRTSYEQYF. V and J are TRBV7-2 and TRBJ2-7; D perhaps matches TRBD2 (6 bases). Trimming removed 0 bases at V and 0 bases at J, with 27 bases between. The CDR3 has 21 amino acids. From germline, CDR1 is SGHTA and CDR2 FQGNSA.

V gene TRBV9 combines with J gene TRBJ1-4, with a tentative D call TRBD1 (5 bases). Deletions cut 4 bases from V and 7 bases from J, with 11 bases between. Germline assignment: CDR1 SGDLS and CDR2 YYNGEE. The CDR3 covers 13 residues. The CDR3 spells CASSSRTSEKLFF. The CDR3 region has the DNA TGTGCCAGCAGCTCACGGACATCTGAAAAACTGTTTTTT.

This sequence joins TRBV7-9 and TRBJ1-2; 7 positions agree with TRBD1. The CDR3 contains 13 residues. Unmatched junction bases numbered 6, after V lost 4 bases and J lost 7 bases. CDR1 and CDR2 from the germline V gene are SEHNR and FQNEAQ (reference sequence). For the CDR3, the DNA is TGTGCCAGCAGCTCAGGGGGGGCAAGTGGCTACACCTTC. It translates to CASSSGGASGYTF.